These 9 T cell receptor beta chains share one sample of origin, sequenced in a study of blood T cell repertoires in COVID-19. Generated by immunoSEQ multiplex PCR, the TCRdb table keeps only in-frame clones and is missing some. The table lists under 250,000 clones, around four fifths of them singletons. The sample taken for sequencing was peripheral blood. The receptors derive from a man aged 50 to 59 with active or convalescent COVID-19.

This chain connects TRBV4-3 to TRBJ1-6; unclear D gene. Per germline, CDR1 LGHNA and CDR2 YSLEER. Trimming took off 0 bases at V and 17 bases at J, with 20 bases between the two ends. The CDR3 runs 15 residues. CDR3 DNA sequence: TGCGCCAGCAGCCAAGATCTCTCTACGGGGTCTCCGGTCCACTTT. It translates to CASSQDLSTGSPVHF.

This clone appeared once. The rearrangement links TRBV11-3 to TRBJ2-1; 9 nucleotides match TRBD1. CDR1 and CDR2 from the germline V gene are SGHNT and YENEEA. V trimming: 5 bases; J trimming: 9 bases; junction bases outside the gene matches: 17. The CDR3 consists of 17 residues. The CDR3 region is CASSTANKQGAEGEQFF. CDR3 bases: TGTGCCAGCAGCACAGCTAATAAACAGGGGGCAGAGGGTGAGCAGTTCTTC.

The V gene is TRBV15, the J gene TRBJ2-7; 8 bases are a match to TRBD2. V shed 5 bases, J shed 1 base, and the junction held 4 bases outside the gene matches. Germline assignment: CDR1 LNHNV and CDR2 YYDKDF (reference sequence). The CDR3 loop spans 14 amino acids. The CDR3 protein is CATSSSGRSYEQYF. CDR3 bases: TGTGCCACCAGCTCGAGCGGGAGATCCTACGAGCAGTACTTC.

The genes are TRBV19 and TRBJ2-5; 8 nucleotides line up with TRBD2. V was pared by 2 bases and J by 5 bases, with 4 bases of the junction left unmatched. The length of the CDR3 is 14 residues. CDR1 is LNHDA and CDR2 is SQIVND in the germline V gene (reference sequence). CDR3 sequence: CASSIRTSWETQYF. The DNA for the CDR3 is TGTGCCAGTAGTATACGGACTAGCTGGGAGACCCAGTACTTC.

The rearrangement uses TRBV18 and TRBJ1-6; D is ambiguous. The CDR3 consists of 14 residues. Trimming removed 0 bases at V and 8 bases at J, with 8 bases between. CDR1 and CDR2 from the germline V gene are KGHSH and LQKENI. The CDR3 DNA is TGTGCCAGCTCACCACCGAGGCAATATTCACCCCTCCACTTT. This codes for CASSPPRQYSPLHF.

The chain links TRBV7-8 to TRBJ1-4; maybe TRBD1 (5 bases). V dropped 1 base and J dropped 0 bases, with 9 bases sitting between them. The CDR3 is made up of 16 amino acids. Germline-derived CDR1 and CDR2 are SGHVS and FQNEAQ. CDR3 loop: CASSLGIGATNEKLFF. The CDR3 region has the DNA TGTGCCAGCAGCTTAGGTATAGGGGCAACTAATGAAAAACTGTTTTTT.

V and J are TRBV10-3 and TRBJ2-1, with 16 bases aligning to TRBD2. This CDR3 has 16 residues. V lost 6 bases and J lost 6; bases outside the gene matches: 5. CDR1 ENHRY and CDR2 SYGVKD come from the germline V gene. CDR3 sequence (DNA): TGTGCCATCAGGGACGGGACTAGCGGGAGGGCCAATGAGCAGTTCTTC. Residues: CAIRDGTSGRANEQFF.

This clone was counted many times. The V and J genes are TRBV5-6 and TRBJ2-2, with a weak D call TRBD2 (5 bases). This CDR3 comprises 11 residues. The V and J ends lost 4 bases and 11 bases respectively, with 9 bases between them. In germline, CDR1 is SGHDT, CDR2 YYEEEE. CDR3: CASSRGDELFF. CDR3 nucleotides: TGTGCCAGCAGCCGGGGAGACGAGCTGTTTTTT.

The CDR3 here is CASSLVVEARSPLHF. CDR3 DNA: TGTGCCAGCAGTTTGGTAGTTGAGGCACGTTCACCCCTCCACTTT. This rearrangement joins TRBV28 to TRBJ1-6, with D unresolved. This CDR3 contains 15 residues. Germline lookup yields CDR1 MDHEN and CDR2 SYDVKM. Deletions cut 3 bases from V and 9 bases from J, with 15 bases between.